This TCR beta chain was found in a study of PD-L1 blockade in urothelial cancer. As for the study in general: About nine tenths of the roughly 30 patients were men whose urothelial cancer was bladder-origin. Chemotherapy regimens numbering 0 to 3 had been given to patients. At 3 weeks (second dose) and 6 weeks after starting treatment, blood was analyzed.

Only in-frame clones appear in the TCRdb table, and some are missing; sequencing was by immunoSEQ multiplex PCR. The sample holds approximately 51,000 clones, more than 75% seen once. In germline, CDR1 is SQVTM, CDR2 ANQGSEA. V trimming: 7 bases; J trimming: 4 bases; junction bases outside the gene matches: 7. The CDR3 is made up of 14 amino acids. The source is a man aged 55 to 70 with urothelial cancer. The chain has TRBV29-1 and TRBJ2-2; 9 positions match TRBD2. The sample was PBMCs, taken around atezolizumab (anti-PD-L1) treatment. CDR3 bases: TGCAGCGCCTTAGCGGGAGTCAGCACCGGGGAGCTGTTTTTT. It encodes CSALAGVSTGELFF.